Given below is one T cell receptor beta chain in context. The source of the sample is a study of blood T cell repertoires in COVID-19. Study at large: Samples representing acute and convalescent COVID-19 were sourced from the United States, Italy and Spain. T cells, B-cell-depleted T cells, or PBMCs supplied cDNA or gDNA.

The data were produced by immunoSEQ multiplex PCR, yet TCRdb's version contains in-frame clones alone and is incomplete. The sample yields 140,000 to 150,000 clones, 81% seen once. The CDR3 is 14 amino acids. The germline gives CDR1 MRHNA, CDR2 SNTAGT. J lost 1 base, V lost 6 bases, and 3 bases had no gene match. Sequencing was done on a sample of peripheral blood. This chain uses TRBV6-4 with TRBJ2-1, with 7 bases fitting TRBD2. This TCR derives from a human donor in a cohort sampled during active COVID-19. The CDR3, as DNA: TGTGCCAGCAGCCGGGAGGCATCCTACAATGAGCAGTTCTTC. This encodes CASSREASYNEQFF.